This T cell receptor (beta chain) was identified during a study of T cells after yellow fever vaccination. Trimming pared 6 bases from V and 8 bases from J, leaving 19 bases between. Germline V gives CDR1 MNHNS, CDR2 SASEGT. CDR3 length equals 15 residues. Study findings and constraints: One caveat is that FACS-sorted repertoires could contain abundant clonotypes contaminating from the bulk population. In post-booster samples, most primary-vaccination clones reappeared (about 95% CD4, 88% CD8). Though it reached lower strength, the secondary response hit its peak faster, day 5 versus 15.

TCRdb passed the 5' RACE reads through MiXCR, listing each CDR3 protein once. The repertoire holds 300,000 or so distinct CDR3 sequences, with roughly 8.3% as singletons. This clonotype came up a few times. Its antigen is as yet unknown. The clonotype originates from a man aged 18 to 29 who received the YFV17D yellow fever vaccine. V and J are TRBV6-1 and TRBJ2-2; D perhaps matches TRBD2 (6 bases). The sequencing used PBMCs, collected about 49 days after the first yellow fever vaccination. Written as DNA, the CDR3 is TGTGCCAGCAGGAAAGGCTTCGGGGGTTCGGGGGAGCTGTTTTTT. Its translation is CASRKGFGGSGELFF.